This T cell receptor (beta chain) was recorded in a study of human T cells and chemical hapten exposure. About the research overall: On roughly 2 cm by roughly 2 cm of upper inner arm skin, sensitization was performed with 2% DPC. Findings and caveats of the study: With patch test score, the counts of PT1 expanded TCRs showed a positive correlation.

The time point is: patch test 3, about 24 weeks after DPC sensitization. The treatment here: therapeutic diphenylcyclopropenone sensitization with weekly scalp DPC. Before extraction, the whole blood was not fractionated, and total RNA was taken from it. This clonotype was seen repeatedly, ten times or more. Its antigen remains unidentified. CDR3 size: 15 residues. J was trimmed by 0 bases and V by 4 bases; bases with no gene match: 5. Germline V gene lookup returns CDR1 SGDLS and CDR2 YYNGEE. Source study methods: With a range of roughly 20,000 to 690,600, the median per sample was roughly 97,000 TCRs. TCRdb re-derived calls from the RACE reads in MiXCR, one entry per CDR3 protein. The V and J calls were not made by the authors but by TCRdb's processing. The repertoire holds about 30,000 distinct CDR3 sequences, more than 5% seen once, with around 6% in the top ten.

The sequence came from a young man with alopecia areata. Some clones in this sample may be carry-over from other donors' samples. The chain has TRBV9 and TRBJ2-3, with 7 bases aligning to TRBD2. Specimen: whole blood, collected in connection with sensitization to the hapten diphenylcyclopropenone (DPC). CDR3 loop: CASSSPAGSTDTQYF. CDR3 nucleotides: TGTGCCAGCAGCTCACCAGCGGGGAGCACAGATACGCAGTATTTT.